Below are 20 T cell receptor beta chains sequenced from a single sample in a study of shared clonotypes between healthy human individuals. Assay: immunoSEQ multiplex PCR; the TCRdb copy retains only in-frame clones and omits some. The sample lists more than 2 million clones; under 97% were seen once. The source material was naive CD4+ T cells sorted from blood. Subset noted: CD45RA+ positively selected. The receptors here all came from a man aged 18 to 35 in good health.

The chain uses TRBV21-1 and TRBJ1-5. TRBV21-1 is given as a pseudogene. This CDR3 is 10 amino acids long. CDR3 nucleotide sequence: TGTGCCAGCACTGGGCAGCCCCAGCATTTT. Translating it yields CASTGQPQHF.

The V and J genes are TRBV28 and TRBJ1-4; no definite D call. V lost 3 bases, J lost 8 bases, and 13 bases lay in between. CDR1 and CDR2 from the germline V gene are MDHEN and SYDVKM. The CDR3 is 14 residues long. The CDR3 region is CASSLQTAREKLFF. The CDR3 nucleotides are TGTGCCAGCAGTTTGCAGACTGCCCGGGAAAAACTGTTTTTT.

V is TRBV2 and J is TRBJ2-7, with D maybe TRBD1 (6 bases). The V and J ends lost 4 bases and 6 bases respectively, with 13 bases between them. CDR1 is SNHLY and CDR2 is FYNNEI in the germline V gene. This CDR3 has 13 residues. The CDR3 here is CASSARGLGEQYF. The CDR3 DNA follows: TGTGCCAGCAGTGCAAGGGGGTTGGGCGAGCAGTACTTC.

This clone has just one count. This sequence joins TRBV6-1 and TRBJ1-4; 7 bases line up with TRBD1. Germline trimming cut 7 bases from V and 8 bases from J; bases unmatched to any gene: 10. The CDR3 is 14 amino acids. The V gene's germline CDR1 is MNHNS and CDR2 SASEGT. The CDR3 DNA reads as TGTGCCAGCACCTCCGGGACAGTTAGAGAAAAACTGTTTTTT. This gives the protein CASTSGTVREKLFF.

The chain recombines TRBV19 with TRBJ1-5, with 8 nucleotides matching TRBD1. From germline, CDR1 is LNHDA and CDR2 SQIVND (reference sequence). This CDR3 has 15 residues. With 4 bases clipped from V and 0 bases from J, the junction kept 2 bases outside the gene matches. CDR3 amino acids: CASSTDRGSNQPQHF. The CDR3 coding sequence is TGTGCCAGTAGTACAGACAGGGGTAGCAATCAGCCCCAGCATTTT.

V gene TRBV7-3 combines with J gene TRBJ2-7; D could derive from TRBD1 or TRBD2 (6 bases each). The germline CDR1 and CDR2 sequences are SGHTA and FQGTGA. V lost 1 base to trimming and J lost 0 bases, with 10 bases between them. The CDR3 covers 15 residues. As DNA, the CDR3 is TGTGCCAGCAGCTTAAAGGGGGGCAGCTCCTACGAGCAGTACTTC. It encodes CASSLKGGSSYEQYF.

This clone came up a few times. V is TRBV5-1 and J is TRBJ2-7; TRBD2 matches at 11 bases. In germline, CDR1 is SGHRS, CDR2 YFSETQ. With V trimmed by 1 base and J by 4 bases, 4 bases remained unmatched. This CDR3 has 15 residues. The CDR3 loop is CASSLSLAGGYEQYF. For the CDR3, the DNA is TGCGCCAGCAGCTTGAGTCTAGCGGGAGGTTACGAGCAGTACTTC.

This clone was counted a single time. V and J are TRBV18 and TRBJ2-7; D is possibly TRBD1 (6 bases). This CDR3 spans 11 amino acids. Trimming removed 9 bases from V and 3 bases from J, with 9 bases in between. Germline V gene sequence: CDR1 KGHSH, CDR2 LQKENI. CDR3 sequence: CASQQGYEQYF. The CDR3 region has the DNA TGTGCCAGTCAACAGGGCTACGAGCAGTACTTC.

The chain employs TRBV7-9 and TRBJ2-3, with 15 bases aligning to TRBD2. Germline loops: CDR1 SEHNR, CDR2 FQNEAQ (reference sequence). CDR3 size: 18 residues. Trimming at V came to 5 bases and at J to 0 bases, leaving 6 bases not matched to a gene. CDR3 sequence: CASSPGTSGRPSTDTQYF. CDR3 DNA sequence: TGTGCCAGCAGCCCCGGGACTAGCGGGAGGCCGAGCACAGATACGCAGTATTTT.

As regards this clone: In the same sample, other DNA sequences code for this CDR3. V and J are TRBV5-1 and TRBJ2-1, with 11 bases matching TRBD2. V gave up 4 bases and J gave up 3 bases; unmatched junction bases: 3. Germline V lookup: CDR1 SGHRS, CDR2 YFSETQ. CDR3 length equals 15 residues. The CDR3 region has the DNA TGCGCCAGCAGCCGTACTAGCGGGAGCTACAATGAGCAGTTCTTC. This codes for CASSRTSGSYNEQFF.

The chain recombines TRBV7-8 with TRBJ1-1; the D is unclear. CDR1 and CDR2 from the germline V gene are SGHVS and FQNEAQ. This CDR3 has 13 amino acids. V was shortened by 0 bases and J by 4 bases, with 6 bases between the two germline ends. The CDR3 nucleotides read TGTGCCAGCAGCTTAGCTGCTTCCACTGAAGCTTTCTTT. Amino acid sequence: CASSLAASTEAFF.

The rearrangement joins TRBV2 to TRBJ2-4; the match to TRBD1 covers 12 bases. Per the germline V gene, CDR1 is SNHLY and CDR2 is FYNNEI. The length of the CDR3 is 18 residues. The junction had 12 bases not matched to a gene; V was cut back by 7 bases and J by 2 bases. The CDR3, as DNA: TGTGCCAGCAAACCGGGACAGGGGGCGCGAACGCCCAAAAACATTCAGTACTTC. This translates into CASKPGQGARTPKNIQYF.

This rearrangement joins TRBV6-1 to TRBJ1-6; D gene unclear. CDR3 size: 14 residues. The germline V gene encodes CDR1 MNHNS and CDR2 SASEGT. The ends were cut back, 2 bases at V and 4 bases at J, with 6 bases in the middle. CDR3 coding DNA: TGTGCCAGCAGTGAATCGGGGTATAATTCACCCCTCCACTTT. This sequence encodes CASSESGYNSPLHF.

The V gene is TRBV5-4, the J gene TRBJ2-7, with D perhaps matching TRBD2 (7 bases). CDR1 SGHNT and CDR2 YYREEE come from the germline V gene (reference sequence). The germline V and J ends were trimmed by 0 bases and 6 bases, with 10 bases remaining between them. The CDR3 is 13 amino acids. The CDR3 DNA is TGTGCCAGCAGCTTGGCCGGGGGGCGCGAGCAGTACTTC. Its protein is CASSLAGGREQYF.

This chain uses TRBV6-5 with TRBJ2-7; 12 bases align to TRBD1. The CDR3 covers 16 residues. The junction had 6 bases not matched to a gene; V was cut back by 0 bases and J by 6 bases. Germline V gene sequence: CDR1 MNHEY, CDR2 SVGAGI. CDR3: CASSYSSGTGGREQYF. The CDR3 coding sequence is TGTGCCAGCAGTTACTCGTCCGGGACAGGGGGCCGCGAGCAGTACTTC.

The chain uses TRBV30 and TRBJ1-1; 11 nucleotides line up with TRBD1. Germline loops: CDR1 GTSNPN, CDR2 SVGIG (reference sequence). V dropped 2 bases and J dropped 5; count of bases not matched to a gene: 7. The CDR3 runs to 15 residues. This CDR3 is CAWSRSGTGGTEAFF. The CDR3 bases are TGTGCCTGGAGTCGTTCCGGGACAGGGGGGACTGAAGCTTTCTTT.

This clone has a handful of counts. The rearrangement joins TRBV7-9 to TRBJ2-2; D unclear. The CDR3 runs 14 residues. Germline V gene data show CDR1 as SEHNR and CDR2 as FQNEAQ (reference sequence). V lost 4 bases to trimming and J lost 6 bases, with 12 bases between them. The CDR3 here is CASSSDGYAGELFF. The CDR3 coding sequence is TGTGCCAGCAGCTCCGATGGATATGCCGGGGAGCTGTTTTTT.

This sequence joins TRBV2 and TRBJ1-5, with 8 bases lining up with TRBD1. This CDR3 comprises 13 residues. Germline V gene sequence: CDR1 SNHLY, CDR2 FYNNEI. Trimming cost V 7 bases and J 5 bases; bases outside gene matches: 4. The CDR3 sequence is CASKDREDQPQHF. The CDR3 coding sequence is TGTGCCAGCAAGGACAGGGAGGATCAGCCCCAGCATTTT. The full variable domain, completed using reference TRBV2 and TRBJ1-5, is EPEVTQTPSHQVTQMGQEVILRCVPISNHLYFYWYRQILGQKVEFLVSFYNNEISEKSEIFDDQFSVERPDGSNFTLKIRSTKLEDSAMYFCASKDREDQPQHFGDGTRLSIL.

The rearrangement uses TRBV5-1 and TRBJ1-4; maybe TRBD1 (5 bases). V was clipped by 4 bases and J by 7 bases, with 11 bases between them. Germline loops: CDR1 SGHRS, CDR2 YFSETQ. The CDR3 runs to 13 residues. CDR3 DNA sequence: TGCGCCAGCAGCACCCTTGGGGGTGAAAAACTGTTTTTT. Translated: CASSTLGGEKLFF.

DNA of the CDR3: TGTGCCTATGACCCTGTTCGAGGACTAGCGGGAGCGCAGCAAGAGACCCAGTACTTC. This translates into CAYDPVRGLAGAQQETQYF. The J gene is TRBJ2-5, the V gene TRBV30, with 13 nucleotides matching TRBD2. The germline gives CDR1 GTSNPN, CDR2 SVGIG (reference sequence). The CDR3 sequence is 19 residues long. Trimming removed 7 bases from V and 2 bases from J; junction bases left unmatched: 19. The full variable domain, rest sourced from reference TRBV30 and TRBJ2-5, is SQTIHQWPATLVQPVGSPLSLECTVEGTSNPNLYWYRQAAGRGLQLLFYSVGIGQISSEVPQNLSASRPQDRQFILSSKKLLLSDSGFYLCAYDPVRGLAGAQQETQYFGPGTRLLVL.